The 27 T cell receptor beta chains below were found in one sample sequenced in a study of blood T cell repertoires in COVID-19. The table came from immunoSEQ multiplex PCR; TCRdb's copy has only in-frame clones and leaves some out. The sample shows around 450,000 clones, less than 95% of them seen only once. The sequenced sample consisted of PBMCs or T cells enriched from blood (not recorded which). These receptors originate from a man aged 18 to 30 who had recovered from COVID-19.

The CDR3 reads CASSQWDSANTGELFF. The CDR3 DNA is TGTGCCAGCTCACAATGGGACAGCGCGAACACCGGGGAGCTGTTTTTT. The rearrangement joins TRBV18 to TRBJ2-2, with 7 bases aligning to TRBD1. Germline loops: CDR1 KGHSH, CDR2 LQKENI. With V trimmed by 4 bases and J by 0 bases, 5 bases remained unmatched. The CDR3 is 16 residues long.

V gene TRBV27 combines with J gene TRBJ2-7; D remains ambiguous. CDR3 length: 14 residues. Germline V CDR1 and CDR2: MNHEY, SMNVEV (reference sequence). Trimming cost V 5 bases and J 10 bases, with 21 bases left between them. The CDR3 loop is CASSPGDPPSSQYF. The CDR3 nucleotides are TGTGCCAGCAGTCCCGGAGATCCTCCATCCTCCCAGTACTTC.

The chain couples TRBV4-1 to TRBJ1-4; 10 bases fit TRBD1. Germline CDR1 MGHRA, CDR2 YSYEKL. The CDR3 contains 18 residues. The junction had 8 bases not matched to a gene; V was cut back by 4 bases and J by 0 bases. DNA for the CDR3: TGCGCCAGCAGCCGGACAGGGGGGAATCAAGCAACTAATGAAAAACTGTTTTTT. It translates to CASSRTGGNQATNEKLFF.

V usage is TRBV5-1 and J usage is TRBJ2-3; TRBD2 is a possible D gene (5 bases). Germline-derived CDR1 and CDR2 are SGHRS and YFSETQ. The CDR3 covers 14 residues. Between the trimmed V and J ends, which lost 7 bases and 2 bases, there was a span of 14 bases. As DNA, the CDR3 is TGCGCCAGCTCGGCGGCTAGCATCACAGATACGCAGTATTTT. This gives the protein CASSAASITDTQYF.

V is TRBV20-1 and J is TRBJ2-7, with D possibly being TRBD2 (5 bases). CDR1 DFQATT and CDR2 SNEGSKA come from the germline V gene (reference sequence). This CDR3 spans 11 amino acids. Trimming shortened V by 4 bases and J by 7 bases, and 11 bases separated the two germline ends. Written as DNA, the CDR3 is TGCAGTGCTAACACCGGGAAGGAGCAGTACTTC. Its protein product is CSANTGKEQYF.

This chain joins TRBV6-1 and TRBJ2-7; 12 nucleotides line up with TRBD2. The CDR3 is 15 amino acids. The germline V gene encodes CDR1 MNHNS and CDR2 SASEGT. Unmatched junction bases numbered 5, after V lost 2 bases and J lost 6 bases. The CDR3 spells CASSEKTSGRSEQYF. Written as DNA, the CDR3 is TGTGCCAGCAGTGAAAAGACTAGCGGGAGATCCGAGCAGTACTTC.

The CDR3 sequence: CASSVGLEGEQFF. The CDR3, as DNA: TGTGCCAGCAGTGTGGGACTAGAGGGTGAGCAGTTCTTC. The chain has TRBV2 and TRBJ2-1, with 8 bases aligning to TRBD2. Unmatched junction bases numbered 5, after V lost 4 bases and J lost 9 bases. Per germline, CDR1 SNHLY and CDR2 FYNNEI. The CDR3 runs 13 residues.

This clone has only a few counts. V and J are TRBV11-2 and TRBJ2-1; TRBD2 is a possible D gene (5 bases). Germline CDR1 is SGHAT and CDR2 is FQNNGV. Between the trimmed V and J ends, which lost 3 bases and 6 bases, there was a span of 9 bases. CDR3 length: 13 residues. CDR3 DNA sequence: TGTGCCAGCAGCTTGTCCGGGATCAATGAGCAGTTCTTC. Translating gives CASSLSGINEQFF.

The J gene is TRBJ2-5, the V gene TRBV24-1; D gene uncertain. Germline loops: CDR1 KGHDR, CDR2 SFDVKD. The CDR3 totals 15 residues. The V end lost 2 bases, the J end lost 4 bases, and 13 bases lay between the germline ends. CDR3 sequence reads: CATSDSAQYGETQYF. CDR3 DNA: TGTGCCACCAGTGATTCGGCACAGTACGGAGAGACCCAGTACTTC.

The table lists this clone with a count of one. The rearrangement links TRBV18 to TRBJ1-1, with a weak D call TRBD1 (5 bases). Germline-derived CDR1 and CDR2 are KGHSH and LQKENI. V was shortened by 3 bases and J by 1 base, with 12 bases between the two germline ends. The CDR3 has 15 residues. Written as DNA, the CDR3 is TGTGCCAGCTCACCTTCAGGGTATCAGAACACTGAAGCTTTCTTT. Amino acids: CASSPSGYQNTEAFF.

The chain recombines TRBV19 with TRBJ1-1; D remains ambiguous. CDR1 is LNHDA, CDR2 SQIVND, per germline (reference sequence). V lost 1 base and J 1 base, leaving 7 bases between the germline ends. This CDR3 contains 14 residues. CDR3 DNA: TGTGCCAGTAGTATAGGTGCGGGGAACACTGAAGCTTTCTTT. It codes for CASSIGAGNTEAFF.

The gene calls are TRBV5-4 and TRBJ1-1; unclear D gene. CDR1 is SGHNT, CDR2 YYREEE, per germline (reference sequence). This CDR3 region has 15 residues. V was trimmed by 0 bases and J by 0 bases, leaving 9 bases between them. Here the CDR3 reads CASSLDQVMNTEAFF. CDR3 in DNA: TGTGCCAGCAGCTTGGATCAGGTCATGAACACTGAAGCTTTCTTT.

This clone has only one observation. The chain couples TRBV30 to TRBJ2-3; a weak D match, TRBD2 (6 bases). CDR1 is GTSNPN, CDR2 SVGIG, per germline (reference sequence). The V end lost 7 bases, the J end lost 2 bases, and 10 bases lay between the germline ends. The CDR3 consists of 12 residues. The CDR3 region is CASRRATDTQYF. Written as DNA, the CDR3 is TGTGCCTCCCGGAGGGCCACAGATACGCAGTATTTT.

J is TRBJ1-2 and V is TRBV4-1; D uncertain. Trimming removed 7 bases from V and 4 bases from J, with 16 bases in between. Per the germline V gene, CDR1 is MGHRA and CDR2 is YSYEKL. The CDR3 runs 14 residues. CDR3 in amino acids: CASTSLRSSYGYTF. The CDR3 DNA reads as TGCGCCAGCACAAGCCTGAGGAGTTCCTATGGCTACACCTTC.

This chain links TRBV19 with TRBJ1-2; 8 bases are shared with TRBD1. The CDR3 spans 16 residues. Germline loops: CDR1 LNHDA, CDR2 SQIVND (reference sequence). Trimming at V came to 4 bases and at J to 7 bases, leaving 14 bases not matched to a gene. The CDR3 nucleotides read TGTGCCAGTAGTAACCTAGGGGAGGGGACAGGATTTGGCTACACCTTC. Protein sequence: CASSNLGEGTGFGYTF.

The table lists this clone with a few counts. The rearrangement links TRBV5-4 to TRBJ2-2; 14 nucleotides align to TRBD2. Germline values: CDR1 SGHNT, CDR2 YYREEE (reference sequence). This CDR3 region has 15 residues. V lost 4 bases to trimming and J lost 9 bases; unmatched junction nucleotides: 5. CDR3 in amino acids: CASSPGTSGSWELFF. CDR3 bases: TGTGCCAGCAGCCCGGGGACTAGCGGGAGTTGGGAGCTGTTTTTT.

The V and J genes are TRBV6-5 and TRBJ2-3, with TRBD2 matching over 12 bases. Germline lookup yields CDR1 MNHEY and CDR2 SVGAGI. This CDR3 is 16 amino acids long. Trimming cost V 3 bases and J 3 bases; bases outside gene matches: 4. CDR3 DNA: TGTGCCAGCAGTTATCTAGCGGGAGGGCGGACAGATACGCAGTATTTT. Encoded protein: CASSYLAGGRTDTQYF.

CDR3 sequence: CASSPPNQGPGHGYTF. CDR3 nucleotide sequence: TGTGCCAGCTCACCACCGAACCAGGGGCCCGGACATGGCTACACCTTC. The chain employs TRBV18 and TRBJ1-2; D possibly corresponds to TRBD1 (6 bases). The CDR3 is 16 amino acids. V was clipped by 0 bases and J by 6 bases, with 17 bases between them. CDR1 KGHSH and CDR2 LQKENI come from the germline V gene.

The rearrangement links TRBV19 to TRBJ1-6; D gene unclear. The germline V and J ends were trimmed by 8 bases and 12 bases, with 14 bases remaining between them. Germline V gene lookup returns CDR1 LNHDA and CDR2 SQIVND (reference sequence). The CDR3 spans 12 residues. DNA for the CDR3: TGTGCCAGTTGTGCAGGCCGAGAACCCCTCCACTTT. This codes for CASCAGREPLHF.

In nucleotides, the CDR3 is TGTGCCAGCAGCGTCAGGGGTCCCCTGAATGGCTACACCTTC. Protein product: CASSVRGPLNGYTF. This chain links TRBV7-2 with TRBJ1-2; D possibly corresponds to TRBD1 (6 bases). V lost 5 bases to trimming and J lost 6 bases, with 16 bases between them. This CDR3 comprises 14 residues. CDR1 is SGHTA and CDR2 is FQGNSA in the germline V gene.

The chain couples TRBV7-3 to TRBJ2-5; no definite D call. The CDR3 spans 13 residues. Trimming shortened V by 4 bases and J by 7 bases, and 13 bases separated the two germline ends. Germline lookup yields CDR1 SGHTA and CDR2 FQGTGA. The CDR3 sequence: CASSYLGGGTQYF. In nucleotides, the CDR3 is TGTGCCAGCAGCTACCTTGGTGGCGGGACCCAGTACTTC.

The chain is built from TRBV18 and TRBJ2-1; possible D gene TRBD1, 5 bases. CDR1 is KGHSH, CDR2 LQKENI, per germline. Trimming removed 6 bases from V and 10 bases from J, with 13 bases in between. The CDR3 loop spans 12 amino acids. CDR3: CASSGPLGEQFF. The CDR3 DNA reads TGTGCCAGCTCGGGGCCCCTCGGGGAGCAGTTCTTC.

The V call is TRBV5-4, the J call TRBJ1-5; 11 nucleotides match TRBD1. The V gene end was trimmed by 4 bases and the J gene end by 4 bases; junction bases not matched to a gene: 10. This CDR3 spans 17 amino acids. Germline V lookup: CDR1 SGHNT, CDR2 YYREEE (reference sequence). The CDR3 sequence: CASSPQDRGRGNQPQHF. The CDR3 DNA sequence: TGTGCCAGCAGCCCCCAGGACAGGGGGCGCGGGAATCAGCCCCAGCATTTT.

This chain uses TRBV30 with TRBJ2-1; 11 bases agree with TRBD2. J gave up 4 bases and V 2 bases, and 7 bases lay outside the gene matches. This CDR3 contains 16 residues. Looked up from germline, CDR1 is GTSNPN and CDR2 is SVGIG (reference sequence). The CDR3 sequence: CAWSYASGGNYNEQFF. DNA for the CDR3: TGTGCCTGGAGTTACGCTAGCGGGGGGAATTACAATGAGCAGTTCTTC. The full variable domain, rest sourced from reference TRBV30 and TRBJ2-1, is SQTIHQWPATLVQPVGSPLSLECTVEGTSNPNLYWYRQAAGRGLQLLFYSVGIGQISSEVPQNLSASRPQDRQFILSSKKLLLSDSGFYLCAWSYASGGNYNEQFFGPGTRLTVL.

The chain uses TRBV14 and TRBJ1-1; 7 bases agree with TRBD1. CDR1 and CDR2 from the germline V gene are SGHDN and FVKESK. The CDR3 is made up of 16 amino acids. V was clipped by 4 bases and J by 0 bases; unmatched bases: 8. The CDR3 loop reads CASSPGGGWMNTEAFF. As DNA, the CDR3 is TGTGCCAGCAGCCCGGGAGGGGGCTGGATGAACACTGAAGCTTTCTTT.

The rearrangement links TRBV4-2 to TRBJ2-4, with 8 bases fitting TRBD1. Germline CDR1 is LGHNA and CDR2 is YNFKEQ. The CDR3 is made up of 15 amino acids. The junction had 4 bases not matched to a gene; V was cut back by 3 bases and J by 3 bases. The CDR3 is CASSQVGQDKNIQYF. The DNA of the CDR3 is TGTGCCAGCAGCCAGGTGGGACAGGACAAAAACATTCAGTACTTC.

J is TRBJ1-2 and V is TRBV9, with TRBD1 as a possible D gene (5 bases). The CDR3 length is 15 residues. With 4 bases removed from V and 0 bases from J, the gap between germline ends came to 13 bases. Looked up from germline, CDR1 is SGDLS and CDR2 is YYNGEE. Here the CDR3 DNA reads TGTGCCAGCAGCAGGGACGGACTAGCTAACTATGGCTACACCTTC. It encodes CASSRDGLANYGYTF.